These T cell receptor beta chains were read from a single sample in a study of CD8 T cells in ankylosing spondylitis. TCRdb processed the 5' RACE reads anew with MiXCR; each CDR3 protein has one entry. The sample lists 200,000 to 300,000 distinct CDR3 sequences, approximately 9% seen once, with 6.8% in the top ten. The sample taken for sequencing was blood, either unsorted or a sorted T cell fraction (not recorded which). Every receptor here comes from a male donor with ankylosing spondylitis or in good health (not recorded which). CDR3s include the opening cysteine and the closing phenylalanine or tryptophan. A D gene is named only where the DNA matches it firmly. Expanded clones get a size class; other rows say once, few or many, or leave the size out.

many	TRBV20-1	TRBJ2-7	TRBD2	TGCAGTGCTCCTAGCGGTCCCCTCTACGAGCAGTACTTC	CSAPSGPLYEQYF
few	TRBV10-2	TRBJ2-1	TRBD2	TGCGCCACCACCTTCCCGACTAGCGGGCACAATGAGCAGTTCTTC	CATTFPTSGHNEQFF
many	TRBV7-6	TRBJ2-1	NA	TGTGCCAGCAGCTTCAGCTTAGGACACAAGAATGAGCAGTTCTTC	CASSFSLGHKNEQFF
NA	TRBV7-2	TRBJ2-2	TRBD2	TGTGCCAGCAGCGGCGGGAGTAGGACCGGGGAGCTGTTTTTT	CASSGGSRTGELFF
NA	TRBV6-2/TRBV6-3	TRBJ2-7	TRBD1	TGTGCCAGCAGTCAACCTTCCGGGACAGGGGGCTACGAGCAGTACTTC	CASSQPSGTGGYEQYF
NA	TRBV30	TRBJ1-1	NA	TGTGCCTGGAGTGACAGGGTGGAGGCTTTCTTT	CAWSDRVEAFF
NA	TRBV5-6	TRBJ2-4	NA	TGTGCCAGCAGCGCCGCGGGTCCCCTAGTCAAAAACATTCAGTACTTC	CASSAAGPLVKNIQYF
few	TRBV3-1	TRBJ2-7	NA	TGTGCCAGCAGCCCCCGGCTGGGTCTCGAGCAGTACTTC	CASSPRLGLEQYF
many	TRBV6-6	TRBJ1-4	NA	TGTGCCAGCTTGAAAGGGCCCAATGAAAAACTGTTTTTT	CASLKGPNEKLFF
many	TRBV7-2	TRBJ2-7	NA	TGTGCCAGCAGCGTAGGGGACGGCGGAGCTTACTCCTACGAGCAGTACTTC	CASSVGDGGAYSYEQYF
few	TRBV20-1	TRBJ2-3	NA	TGCAGTGCTAGAGCCCGTTTCTCCCGGCCCGGGGCTATGGGGGATACGCAGTATTTT	CSARARFSRPGAMGDTQYF
many	TRBV20-1	TRBJ2-3	NA	TGCAGTGCTCAGAAAGATACGCAGTATTTT	CSAQKDTQYF
few	TRBV20-1	TRBJ2-5	NA	TGCAGTGCTTCCCGCGGGACACCCCAAGAGACCCAGTACTTC	CSASRGTPQETQYF
many	TRBV7-2	TRBJ1-2	NA	TGTGCCAGCAGCTTAGTCAAAGACTATGGCTACACCTTC	CASSLVKDYGYTF
NA	TRBV29-1	TRBJ1-2	NA	TGCAGCGTTGAAGAAAGTCCTGAAAACTATGGCTACACCTTC	CSVEESPENYGYTF
many	TRBV5-1	TRBJ1-4	TRBD1	TGCGCCAGCAGCACCGACAGGGGCCCTGACGGTGAAAAACTGTTTTTT	CASSTDRGPDGEKLFF
many	TRBV3-1	TRBJ1-1	NA	TGTGCCAGCAGCCCCCACCTCCCGGGAGTGGACACTGAAGCTTTCTTT	CASSPHLPGVDTEAFF
few	TRBV6-2/TRBV6-3	TRBJ2-6	NA	TGTGCCAGCAGCTCCCTCCGGGTCTGGTCAGACTCTGGGGCCAACGTCCTGACTTTC	CASSSLRVWSDSGANVLTF
many	TRBV28	TRBJ2-7	TRBD2	TGTGCCAGCAGTTTTGCTAGCGGTTTCTACGAGCAGTACTTC	CASSFASGFYEQYF
many	TRBV6-2/TRBV6-3	TRBJ2-7	TRBD1	TGTGCCAGCAGTTCCGGGACAGGGGACCACGAGCAGTACTTC	CASSSGTGDHEQYF
many	TRBV20-1	TRBJ1-1	NA	TGCAGTGCCCGGACGGGACCTCAGGTAGCTTTCTTT	CSARTGPQVAFF
many	TRBV12-3/TRBV12-4	TRBJ2-3	NA	TGTGCCAGCAGTTTGGTCCGCGGGGATACGCAGTATTTT	CASSLVRGDTQYF
NA	TRBV14	TRBJ2-1	NA	TGTGCCAGCAGCCCTTCCGGGTTCCGCTCCTACAATGAGCAGTTCTTC	CASSPSGFRSYNEQFF
many	TRBV20-1	TRBJ1-2	NA	TGCAGTGCTAGAGTTTGGGGTTACGGCTATGGCTACACCTTC	CSARVWGYGYGYTF
few	TRBV20-1	TRBJ1-1	NA	TGCAGTGTTCAATCATGGACGAGTAGGCTGGCTGAAGCTTTCTTT	CSVQSWTSRLAEAFF
many	TRBV6-2/TRBV6-3	TRBJ1-5	TRBD1	TGTGCCGTAAAGGAGACAGGGGGGGATCAGCCCCAGCATTTT	CAVKETGGDQPQHF
many	TRBV20-1	TRBJ2-3	NA	TGCAGTGCTGGAAAGGGGTCGGGAGATACGCAGTATTTT	CSAGKGSGDTQYF
many	TRBV7-9	TRBJ2-1	TRBD2	TGTGCCAGCAGCTTACCGGAAGAGCGGGGCTACAATGAGCAGTTCTTC	CASSLPEERGYNEQFF
NA	TRBV4-3	TRBJ1-1	NA	TGCGCCAGCAGCCAAGAGGGCCACCCGTTGGCTGAAGCTTTCTTT	CASSQEGHPLAEAFF
many	TRBV20-1	TRBJ2-2	NA	TGCAGTGCCCGGGACTCGAACGGGGAGCTGTTTTTT	CSARDSNGELFF
many	TRBV11-2	TRBJ2-3	NA	TGTGCCAGCAGCCCTCAACAGGATACGCAGTATTTT	CASSPQQDTQYF
many	TRBV7-6	TRBJ2-5	NA	TGTGCCAGCAGCCAATATATAGGACAGCCTAGTGGGACCCAGTACTTC	CASSQYIGQPSGTQYF
many	TRBV27	TRBJ1-3	TRBD1	TGTGCCAGCAGGCCAACAGGGGACCCTGGAAACACCATATATTTT	CASRPTGDPGNTIYF
many	TRBV29-1	TRBJ1-1	NA	TGCAGCGGCCTCGATAGGAACACTGAAGCTTTCTTT	CSGLDRNTEAFF
many	TRBV7-2	TRBJ2-3	NA	TGTGCCAGCAGCTTGTCTAACCGGGTCACAGATACGCAGTATTTT	CASSLSNRVTDTQYF
few	TRBV27	TRBJ2-6	NA	TGTGCCAGCAGCCGGGACGGCTCTGGGGCCAACGTCCTGACTTTC	CASSRDGSGANVLTF
many	TRBV6-5	TRBJ1-1	NA	TGTGCCAGCAGTTACTCGGAAGTAGAAAACACTGAAGCTTTCTTT	CASSYSEVENTEAFF
NA	TRBV7-6	TRBJ2-3	TRBD2	TGTGCCAGCAGCTTAGAGGGACTAGCCCTGGGGGGCACAGATACGCAGTATTTT	CASSLEGLALGGTDTQYF
NA	TRBV25-1	TRBJ2-6	NA	TGTGCCAGCAGCCCGACAGCATCTGGGGCCAACGTCCTGACTTTC	CASSPTASGANVLTF
many	TRBV20-1	TRBJ2-3	NA	TGCAGTGCTAGTCACGGAAAGACGCAGTATTTT	CSASHGKTQYF
few	TRBV3-1	TRBJ2-1	TRBD2	TGTGCCAGCAGTCTAGCGGCGGGAGACAATGAGCAGTTCTTC	CASSLAAGDNEQFF
NA	TRBV5-1	TRBJ1-1	TRBD1	TGCGCCAGCAGCCTCGAAGGTCTTGACAGGGGCTACACTGAAGCTTTCTTT	CASSLEGLDRGYTEAFF
many	TRBV7-2	TRBJ1-4	TRBD1	TGTGCCAGCAGCGCCGGACAGGGTTTGACTAATGAAAAACTGTTTTTT	CASSAGQGLTNEKLFF
NA	TRBV7-2	TRBJ1-5	NA	TGTGCCAGCAGCGAGGGCTCGCCGGGTCAGCCCCAGCATTTT	CASSEGSPGQPQHF
NA	TRBV3-1	TRBJ2-7	NA	TGTGCCAGCAGCCGGGACGTAGGGTCCTACGAGCAGTACTTC	CASSRDVGSYEQYF
many	TRBV20-1	TRBJ2-7	NA	TGCAGTGCTACCCCCGGGACCCTCTCCTACGAGCAGTACTTC	CSATPGTLSYEQYF
NA	TRBV15	TRBJ2-5	NA	TGTGCCACCAGCAGATTGGGGGGTCCCGGAGCCGAAAAGAAAGAGACCCAGTACTTC	CATSRLGGPGAEKKETQYF
few	TRBV20-1	TRBJ1-2	NA	TGCAGTGCTAGAGATGGGGCAGAGCCCCGCTACACCTTC	CSARDGAEPRYTF
many	TRBV25-1	TRBJ2-7	TRBD1	TGTGCCAGCAGCGAAGCGACAGGGGGACCCTACGAGCAGTACTTC	CASSEATGGPYEQYF
many	TRBV11-1	TRBJ1-1	NA	TGTGCCAGCAGCTTAGGTCCGCGGTCCGGGAATTTGCTTAACACTGAAGCTTTCTTT	CASSLGPRSGNLLNTEAFF
many	TRBV20-1	TRBJ2-7	NA	TGCAGTGCTAGAGATCCTGTGAGCTCCTACGAGCAGTACTTC	CSARDPVSSYEQYF
many	TRBV5-6	TRBJ2-2	TRBD1	TGTGCCAGCAGCAGGACGACAGGGCGGGCCGGGGAGCTGTTTTTT	CASSRTTGRAGELFF
many	TRBV12-3/TRBV12-4	TRBJ1-1	TRBD1	TGTGCCAGCAGCCCCTTTGGGACAGGGAATACTGAAGCTTTCTTT	CASSPFGTGNTEAFF
many	TRBV5-1	TRBJ2-2	TRBD1	TGCGCCAGCAGCTGGCCTCGGGACAGGGGAAACACCGGGGAGCTGTTTTTT	CASSWPRDRGNTGELFF
many	TRBV5-1	TRBJ2-7	NA	TGCGCCAGCAGCTGGGACGCTTACTACGAGCAGTACTTC	CASSWDAYYEQYF